Below are 18 T cell receptor beta chains sequenced from a single sample in a study of blood T cell repertoires in COVID-19. Some clones are missing from TCRdb's copy, which holds only in-frame ones; the method was immunoSEQ multiplex PCR. The sample yields under 150,000 clones, approximately 87% seen once. The sample consisted of peripheral blood. The receptors come from a woman in her 40s with acute or convalescent COVID-19.

This rearrangement joins TRBV7-2 to TRBJ1-1, with 8 positions matching TRBD1. The CDR3 has 14 residues. Germline V lookup: CDR1 SGHTA, CDR2 FQGNSA. The V gene end was trimmed by 5 bases and the J gene end by 3 bases; junction bases not matched to a gene: 5. The CDR3 sequence is CASSPDRVYTEAFF. CDR3 nucleotide sequence: TGTGCCAGCAGCCCGGACAGGGTGTACACTGAAGCTTTCTTT.

This chain links TRBV4-3 with TRBJ2-1; 12 nucleotides align to TRBD2. The CDR3 runs to 19 residues. With 0 bases clipped from V and 1 base from J, the junction kept 7 bases outside the gene matches. The germline V gene encodes CDR1 LGHNA and CDR2 YSLEER. The CDR3 DNA sequence: TGCGCCAGCAGCCAAGATGGAGTCCTAGCGGGGGGGTCCTACAATGAGCAGTTCTTC. The encoded protein is CASSQDGVLAGGSYNEQFF.

V gene TRBV6-5 combines with J gene TRBJ1-2; no clear D gene. V dropped 0 bases and J dropped 6 bases, with 8 bases sitting between them. CDR1 and CDR2 (germline): MNHEY, SVGAGI. This CDR3 comprises 13 residues. CDR3 sequence (DNA): TGTGCCAGCAGTTACTCGGGCCAAGATGGCTACACCTTC. Protein: CASSYSGQDGYTF.

The table lists this clone with a few counts. V gene TRBV2 combines with J gene TRBJ2-3; 7 nucleotides agree with TRBD1. Looked up from germline, CDR1 is SNHLY and CDR2 is FYNNEI. After removal of 6 bases from V and 6 bases from J, the junction contained 12 bases not matched to a gene. The CDR3 extends over 15 amino acids. CDR3 nucleotide sequence: TGTGCCAGCAGACAGGGACAGATTAATCCGGATACGCAGTATTTT. Translating it yields CASRQGQINPDTQYF.

The V gene is TRBV6-5, the J gene TRBJ1-5, with D unclear. V lost 1 base, J lost 5 bases, and 6 bases lay in between. Germline CDR1 reads MNHEY; CDR2 reads SVGAGI. The CDR3 has 13 residues. The chain's CDR3 is CASSYYPDQPQHF. Here the CDR3 DNA reads TGTGCCAGCAGTTACTATCCGGATCAGCCCCAGCATTTT.

This clone occurred once. The V gene is TRBV7-9, the J gene TRBJ1-3, with TRBD1 identical over 11 bases. The ends lost 5 bases at V and 4 bases at J; junction bases unmatched: 7. From germline, CDR1 is SEHNR and CDR2 FQNEAQ (reference sequence). This CDR3 comprises 16 residues. The CDR3 sequence: CASSPDRGRVGNTIYF. In nucleotides, the CDR3 is TGTGCCAGCAGCCCGGACAGGGGGCGCGTAGGAAACACCATATATTTT. The variable domain in full, with the rest retrieved from reference TRBV7-9 and TRBJ1-3, is DTGVSQNPRHKITKRGQNVTFRCDPISEHNRLYWYRQTLGQGPEFLTYFQNEAQLEKSRLLSDRFSAERPKGSFSTLEIQRTEQGDSAMYLCASSPDRGRVGNTIYFGEGSWLTVV.

This clone was observed a single time. The chain has TRBV4-2 and TRBJ1-4; 8 nucleotides align to TRBD1. Per the germline V gene, CDR1 is LGHNA and CDR2 is YNFKEQ. V gave up 0 bases and J gave up 4 bases; unmatched junction bases: 7. This CDR3 spans 17 amino acids. CDR3 loop: CASSQEGTGGNNEKLFF. DNA of the CDR3: TGTGCCAGCAGCCAAGAGGGTACAGGGGGAAATAATGAAAAACTGTTTTTT.

The chain has TRBV5-1 and TRBJ2-1; TRBD1 matches 8 bases. Germline V lookup: CDR1 SGHRS, CDR2 YFSETQ. V gave up 3 bases and J gave up 16 bases; unmatched junction bases: 12. The CDR3 contains 13 residues. In DNA form, the CDR3 reads TGCGCCAGCAGCTACCGATCCGGGACAGGAGACTTCTTC. Its translation is CASSYRSGTGDFF. Filled out from reference TRBV5-1 and TRBJ2-1, the complete variable domain reads KAGVTQTPRYLIKTRGQQVTLSCSPISGHRSVSWYQQTPGQGLQFLFEYFSETQRNKGNFPGRFSGRQFSNSRSEMNVSTLELGDSALYLCASSYRSGTGDFFGPGTRLTVL.

This rearrangement joins TRBV7-2 to TRBJ1-2; 8 nucleotides match TRBD1. The CDR3 consists of 13 residues. Germline CDR1 is SGHTA and CDR2 is FQGNSA. The trim removed 4 bases at V and 4 bases at J, leaving 2 bases unmatched. The CDR3 is CASSSDRGYGYTF. DNA of the CDR3: TGTGCCAGCAGCTCCGACAGGGGCTATGGCTACACCTTC.

The J gene is TRBJ2-7, the V gene TRBV11-2; 10 bases are a match to TRBD2. With 5 bases clipped from V and 5 bases from J, the junction kept 9 bases outside the gene matches. Per germline, CDR1 SGHAT and CDR2 FQNNGV. The CDR3 is made up of 15 amino acids. The CDR3 coding sequence is TGTGCCAGCAGCCGTAGCGGGAGGTTTGACGACGAGCAGTACTTC. This codes for CASSRSGRFDDEQYF.

The rearrangement links TRBV7-9 to TRBJ2-2; TRBD2 aligns across 11 bases. The V gene's germline CDR1 is SEHNR and CDR2 FQNEAQ (reference sequence). The CDR3 has 18 amino acids. Trimming took 2 bases from V and 0 from J; bases not matched to a gene: 5. Here the CDR3 reads CASSLTGLAGSNTGELFF. CDR3 nucleotide sequence: TGTGCCAGCAGCTTAACCGGACTAGCGGGTTCGAACACCGGGGAGCTGTTTTTT.

The CDR3 DNA is TGTGCCAGCAGCTTAGTCGTCAGGGGAGGGGGCTACACCTTC. Translation gives CASSLVVRGGGYTF. J is TRBJ1-2 and V is TRBV7-8, with D maybe TRBD1 (6 bases). Trimming shortened V by 1 base and J by 8 bases, and 14 bases separated the two germline ends. In germline, CDR1 is SGHVS, CDR2 FQNEAQ. There are 14 residues in the CDR3.

The CDR3 protein is CASSEQGSAKNIQYF. In nucleotides, the CDR3 is TGTGCCAGCAGTGAACAGGGGTCGGCCAAAAACATTCAGTACTTC. J is TRBJ2-4 and V is TRBV6-1; tentatively, D is TRBD1 (6 bases). There are 15 residues in the CDR3. Germline values: CDR1 MNHNS, CDR2 SASEGT. Trimming shortened V by 2 bases and J by 1 base, and 9 bases separated the two germline ends.

The chain joins TRBV19 to TRBJ2-1, with a possible D match to TRBD2 (5 bases). The CDR3 consists of 13 residues. Trimming shortened V by 2 bases and J by 7 bases, and 9 bases separated the two germline ends. Germline V gene sequence: CDR1 LNHDA, CDR2 SQIVND (reference sequence). CDR3 loop: CASSILPGNEQFF. In nucleotides, the CDR3 is TGTGCCAGTAGTATACTCCCGGGAAATGAGCAGTTCTTC.

The genes are TRBV27 and TRBJ2-3, with TRBD2 matching 9 bases. In germline, CDR1 is MNHEY, CDR2 SMNVEV (reference sequence). The CDR3 contains 15 residues. With 4 bases clipped from V and 5 bases from J, the junction kept 7 bases outside the gene matches. CDR3 nucleotides: TGTGCCAGCAGTTCTCTAGCGGGAAGTCAAGATACGCAGTATTTT. Translated, it gives CASSSLAGSQDTQYF.

CDR3 region: CASSQDNWPSGTTGELFF. The CDR3 DNA follows: TGCGCCAGCAGCCAAGATAATTGGCCTAGCGGGACTACCGGGGAGCTGTTTTTT. The V call is TRBV4-3, the J call TRBJ2-2, with TRBD2 matching over 9 bases. Germline-derived CDR1 and CDR2 are LGHNA and YSLEER. V lost 0 bases and J lost 5; bases outside the gene matches: 10. CDR3 length equals 18 residues.

The CDR3 spells CASSLGQGITYEQYF. As DNA, the CDR3 is TGTGCCAGCAGCTTGGGACAGGGGATTACCTACGAGCAGTACTTC. This chain connects TRBV5-4 to TRBJ2-7; 8 bases fit TRBD1. In germline, CDR1 is SGHNT, CDR2 YYREEE (reference sequence). This CDR3 has 15 residues. With 0 bases clipped from V and 2 bases from J, the junction kept 4 bases outside the gene matches.

This clone has just one count. The chain is built from TRBV9 and TRBJ2-3, with 7 positions matching TRBD2. Germline assignment: CDR1 SGDLS and CDR2 YYNGEE. The CDR3 totals 15 residues. Losses at the gene ends were 2 bases for V and 5 bases for J; bases not matched to a gene: 8. CDR3 nucleotides: TGTGCCAGCAGCGTGTGGGCGGGAGCGGTAGATACGCAGTATTTT. Its protein product is CASSVWAGAVDTQYF.